Listed below are T cell receptor beta chains from one sample, sequenced in a study of cytomegalovirus exposure and HLA in healthy donors. The table came from immunoSEQ multiplex PCR; TCRdb's copy has only in-frame clones and leaves some out. The sample contains tens of thousands of clones, just under 75% of which appear only once. Input material: PBMCs. Receptor source: a woman aged 30 to 39 in good health and CMV-seronegative. Each CDR3 is given with its conserved first and last residue. A D gene is named only where the DNA matches it firmly. Clone size is not always given. Where it is, it says once, few, many or a class for expanded clones.

d_call: TRBD1
clone_size: -
v_call: TRBV18
j_call: TRBJ2-5
cdr3_aa: CASSPTGASQETQYF

d_call: -
clone_size: -
v_call: TRBV4-1
j_call: TRBJ1-5
cdr3_aa: CASSQDGGGNQPQHF

d_call: -
clone_size: -
v_call: TRBV28
j_call: -
cdr3_aa: CASSDTLSYEQYF

d_call: -
clone_size: -
v_call: TRBV27
j_call: TRBJ2-7
cdr3_aa: CASSLRDYEQYF

d_call: -
clone_size: -
v_call: TRBV7-8
j_call: TRBJ2-2
cdr3_aa: CASGEQGGTGELFF

d_call: TRBD1
clone_size: -
v_call: TRBV19
j_call: TRBJ1-4
cdr3_aa: CASSIGQGNEKLFF

d_call: TRBD1
clone_size: -
v_call: TRBV19
j_call: TRBJ2-2
cdr3_aa: CASNDDRGNTGELFF

d_call: TRBD1
clone_size: once
v_call: TRBV7-2
j_call: TRBJ2-7
cdr3_aa: CASSSPTGGDEQYF

d_call: -
clone_size: -
v_call: TRBV28
j_call: TRBJ1-1
cdr3_aa: CASSLSWATEAFF

d_call: -
clone_size: -
v_call: TRBV7-2
j_call: TRBJ1-2
cdr3_aa: CASSSREGGGGYTF

d_call: -
clone_size: -
v_call: TRBV9
j_call: TRBJ2-2
cdr3_aa: CASSTAGGPTGELFF

d_call: -
clone_size: -
v_call: TRBV5-1
j_call: TRBJ2-1
cdr3_aa: CASSYYGRGTDNEQFF

d_call: TRBD2
clone_size: -
v_call: TRBV25-1
j_call: TRBJ2-5
cdr3_aa: CASTGTSGLQETQYF

d_call: TRBD2
clone_size: -
v_call: TRBV7-8
j_call: TRBJ2-5
cdr3_aa: CASSLTSGFGRETQYF

d_call: TRBD1
clone_size: -
v_call: TRBV7-9
j_call: TRBJ1-4
cdr3_aa: CASSLGDRGTQNEKLFF

d_call: TRBD1
clone_size: -
v_call: TRBV19
j_call: TRBJ2-5
cdr3_aa: CASSRDREVTQYF

d_call: -
clone_size: -
v_call: TRBV6-5
j_call: TRBJ1-4
cdr3_aa: CASSYSVTGKLFF

d_call: -
clone_size: once
v_call: TRBV30
j_call: TRBJ1-2
cdr3_aa: CAWSGANYGYTF

d_call: -
clone_size: once
v_call: TRBV2
j_call: TRBJ1-4
cdr3_aa: CASSEARAAEKLFF

d_call: -
clone_size: -
v_call: TRBV5-8
j_call: TRBJ1-2
cdr3_aa: CASRRGGYGYTF

d_call: TRBD1
clone_size: -
v_call: TRBV29-1
j_call: TRBJ2-2
cdr3_aa: CSVAGTGVTGELFF

d_call: -
clone_size: once
v_call: TRBV5-1
j_call: TRBJ2-7
cdr3_aa: CASTNREEAYEQYF

d_call: -
clone_size: -
v_call: TRBV19
j_call: TRBJ1-1
cdr3_aa: CASRLGGTEAFF

d_call: -
clone_size: -
v_call: TRBV15
j_call: TRBJ2-2
cdr3_aa: CATSRLQGDTGELFF

d_call: -
clone_size: -
v_call: TRBV6-5
j_call: TRBJ2-7
cdr3_aa: CASREDSTSYEQYF

d_call: -
clone_size: few
v_call: TRBV27
j_call: TRBJ1-5
cdr3_aa: CASSFQGVGNQPQHF

d_call: TRBD1
clone_size: -
v_call: TRBV5-1
j_call: TRBJ2-2
cdr3_aa: CASGPGTGANTGELFF

d_call: TRBD1
clone_size: -
v_call: TRBV19
j_call: TRBJ2-4
cdr3_aa: CASSISRTGANIQYF

d_call: -
clone_size: -
v_call: TRBV7-2
j_call: TRBJ2-3
cdr3_aa: CASSLQTTSTDTQYF

d_call: -
clone_size: -
v_call: TRBV19
j_call: TRBJ2-7
cdr3_aa: CASTLSGTTYEQYF

d_call: -
clone_size: -
v_call: TRBV4-1
j_call: TRBJ2-7
cdr3_aa: CASSQVPEASYSYEQYF

d_call: -
clone_size: -
v_call: TRBV7-9
j_call: TRBJ1-1
cdr3_aa: CASSLQGYMTEAFF

d_call: -
clone_size: -
v_call: TRBV5-5
j_call: TRBJ2-3
cdr3_aa: CASSLDGGGLTDTQYF

d_call: -
clone_size: -
v_call: TRBV7-2
j_call: TRBJ2-5
cdr3_aa: CASSWVSRHETQYF

d_call: -
clone_size: -
v_call: TRBV6-6
j_call: TRBJ2-3
cdr3_aa: CASNQPGHPTQYF

d_call: TRBD1
clone_size: -
v_call: TRBV5-5
j_call: TRBJ1-5
cdr3_aa: CASSRQGSSNQPQHF

d_call: TRBD1
clone_size: -
v_call: TRBV19
j_call: TRBJ2-7
cdr3_aa: CASKGARQNAQYF

d_call: -
clone_size: -
v_call: TRBV5-1
j_call: TRBJ1-1
cdr3_aa: CASSRSRATAQNTEAFF

d_call: -
clone_size: -
v_call: TRBV25-1
j_call: TRBJ1-4
cdr3_aa: CASSATGTATNEKLFF

d_call: TRBD1
clone_size: -
v_call: TRBV7-9
j_call: TRBJ2-7
cdr3_aa: CASSLRDRGRMSGEQYF

d_call: TRBD2
clone_size: -
v_call: TRBV5-4
j_call: TRBJ2-4
cdr3_aa: CASSLAGLADGGNIQYF

d_call: -
clone_size: -
v_call: TRBV18
j_call: TRBJ2-1
cdr3_aa: CASSPKVGAENEQFF

d_call: TRBD1
clone_size: -
v_call: TRBV30
j_call: TRBJ1-6
cdr3_aa: CAWTDRGNSPLHF

d_call: TRBD2
clone_size: -
v_call: TRBV28
j_call: TRBJ2-3
cdr3_aa: CASRAGGETDTQYF

d_call: -
clone_size: -
v_call: TRBV9
j_call: TRBJ1-3
cdr3_aa: CASSGASSGNTIYF

d_call: -
clone_size: -
v_call: TRBV6-1
j_call: TRBJ2-7
cdr3_aa: CASSERAYSYEQYF

d_call: -
clone_size: -
v_call: TRBV28
j_call: TRBJ2-7
cdr3_aa: CASSSEAGNYYEQYF

d_call: TRBD1
clone_size: -
v_call: TRBV27
j_call: TRBJ1-2
cdr3_aa: CASSPIGQGGYGYTF

d_call: TRBD2
clone_size: few
v_call: TRBV2
j_call: TRBJ2-1
cdr3_aa: CASRLGLAGGAGSYNEQFF

d_call: TRBD1
clone_size: -
v_call: TRBV28
j_call: TRBJ1-5
cdr3_aa: CASSRTGLSSQPQHF